This passage covers 23 T cell receptor beta chains from one sample sequenced in a study of blood T cell repertoires in COVID-19. The method was immunoSEQ multiplex PCR; TCRdb's version includes in-frame clones alone and lacks a portion of them. The sample has approximately 160,000 clones, over 65% seen once. The sample comprised PBMCs or T cells enriched from blood (not recorded which). These receptors all come from a woman aged 45-60 years who had recovered from COVID-19.

The chain combines TRBV20-1 with TRBJ1-2; TRBD1 is a possible D gene (5 bases). CDR1 is DFQATT, CDR2 SNEGSKA, per germline (reference sequence). The CDR3 has 13 residues. The V end lost 3 bases, the J end lost 7 bases, and 15 bases lay between the germline ends. Here the CDR3 reads CSASGAKVLGYTF. The CDR3 bases are TGCAGTGCTAGTGGGGCGAAGGTTCTTGGCTACACCTTC.

The table lists this clone with a few counts. The gene calls are TRBV21-1 and TRBJ1-2; TRBD1, as called in the table, went unchecked against the DNA. TRBV21-1 is a documented pseudogene. This CDR3 region has 14 residues. The CDR3 sequence: CASNLGRGQYGYTF. In nucleotides, the CDR3 is TGTGCCAGCAACTTGGGTAGGGGGCAGTATGGCTACACCTTC.

Written as DNA, the CDR3 is TGTGCCAGCAGAAGACAGGGGGCAGACTTTGAGCAGTTCTTC. Protein: CASRRQGADFEQFF. V usage is TRBV7-2 and J usage is TRBJ2-1, with 10 nucleotides matching TRBD1. CDR1 is SGHTA and CDR2 is FQGNSA in the germline V gene. Trimming removed 6 bases from V and 9 bases from J; junction bases left unmatched: 8. The CDR3 totals 14 residues.

The chain joins TRBV7-6 to TRBJ1-5; D not certain. Trimming removed 4 bases from V and 4 bases from J, with 5 bases in between. The germline V gene has CDR1 SGHVS and CDR2 FNYEAQ. This CDR3 contains 12 residues. This chain's CDR3 is CASSYTNQPQHF. The DNA of the CDR3 is TGTGCCAGCAGCTATACAAATCAGCCCCAGCATTTT. The whole variable domain, filled in from reference TRBV7-6 and TRBJ1-5, reads GAGVSQSPRYKVTKRGQDVALRCDPISGHVSLYWYRQALGQGPEFLTYFNYEAQQDKSGLPNDRFSAERPEGSISTLTIQRTEQRDSAMYRCASSYTNQPQHFGDGTRLSIL.

CDR3 sequence (DNA): TGTGCCAGCACTTGGGACATAAACTATGGCTACACCTTC. It specifies CASTWDINYGYTF. The chain couples TRBV6-5 to TRBJ1-2; D is perhaps TRBD1 (6 bases). CDR1 and CDR2 from the germline V gene are MNHEY and SVGAGI. V was shortened by 7 bases and J by 2 bases, with 11 bases between the two germline ends. The CDR3 covers 13 residues.

The genes are TRBV5-1 and TRBJ2-3, with 10 bases that match TRBD2. Germline CDR1 and CDR2: SGHRS and YFSETQ. The CDR3 is made up of 15 amino acids. V shed 3 bases, J shed 4 bases, and the junction held 5 bases outside the gene matches. CDR3 sequence (DNA): TGCGCCAGCAGCTCGTCTCTAGCGGGGGCAGATACGCAGTATTTT. Translating it yields CASSSSLAGADTQYF.

The V and J genes are TRBV4-1 and TRBJ2-5; 7 nucleotides line up with TRBD1. There are 16 residues in the CDR3. Trimming took 4 bases from V and 1 from J; bases not matched to a gene: 9. In germline, CDR1 is MGHRA, CDR2 YSYEKL. DNA of the CDR3: TGCGCCAGCAGCCTAAATTCCCAGGGGGTCCAAGAGACCCAGTACTTC. This gives the protein CASSLNSQGVQETQYF.

The chain is built from TRBV7-3 and TRBJ2-1; 7 bases match TRBD2. The CDR3 is made up of 13 amino acids. CDR1 is SGHTA, CDR2 FQGTGA, per germline. With 5 bases clipped from V and 5 bases from J, the junction kept 3 bases outside the gene matches. The CDR3 spells CASSLGTNNEQFF. The CDR3 bases are TGTGCCAGCAGCCTCGGGACTAACAATGAGCAGTTCTTC.

J is TRBJ2-1 and V is TRBV7-2; TRBD2 aligns across 9 bases. Unmatched junction bases numbered 13, after V lost 4 bases and J lost 6 bases. This CDR3 is 17 amino acids long. Germline CDR1 is SGHTA and CDR2 is FQGNSA. This CDR3 is CASSSKWRGSGGNEQFF. CDR3 sequence (DNA): TGTGCCAGCAGCTCAAAATGGCGGGGTAGCGGGGGCAATGAGCAGTTCTTC.

The rearrangement joins TRBV9 to TRBJ2-7; possibly TRBD2 for D (6 bases). Germline V gene lookup returns CDR1 SGDLS and CDR2 YYNGEE. The CDR3 sequence is 13 residues long. CDR3 DNA: TGTGCCAGTTCAGTTGGGGGGTCCTCCGAGCAGTACGTC. Protein product: CASSVGGSSEQYV.

This chain connects TRBV9 to TRBJ2-4; 14 nucleotides align to TRBD2. The ends lost 4 bases at V and 0 bases at J; junction bases unmatched: 12. Germline V lookup: CDR1 SGDLS, CDR2 YYNGEE. This CDR3 contains 20 residues. CDR3 protein: CASSPPTGTSGSKAKNIQYF. CDR3 DNA: TGTGCCAGCAGCCCCCCGACCGGGACTAGCGGGAGTAAAGCCAAAAACATTCAGTACTTC.

This chain uses TRBV18 with TRBJ1-6, with TRBD1 identical over 8 bases. Unmatched junction bases numbered 4, after V lost 3 bases and J lost 9 bases. Germline V gene lookup returns CDR1 KGHSH and CDR2 LQKENI. The CDR3 length is 14 residues. Written as DNA, the CDR3 is TGTGCCAGCTCACCGAGGACAGGGCGTTCACCCCTCCACTTT. Residues: CASSPRTGRSPLHF.

The CDR3, as DNA: TGTGCCATCAGTGGGGCGGGCCAAGAGACCCAGTACTTC. Translated, it gives CAISGAGQETQYF. V and J are TRBV10-3 and TRBJ2-5; tentative D call: TRBD2 (5 bases). Trimming removed 4 bases from V and 1 base from J, with 7 bases in between. The CDR3 length is 13 residues. Germline lookup yields CDR1 ENHRY and CDR2 SYGVKD.

The J gene is TRBJ1-1, the V gene TRBV30; no firm D call. CDR1 and CDR2 from the germline V gene are GTSNPN and SVGIG (reference sequence). The CDR3 covers 13 residues. The V end was cut by 2 bases, the J end by 2 bases, with 9 bases between. The CDR3 here is CAWSWAFNTEAFF. The CDR3 DNA is TGTGCCTGGAGTTGGGCCTTTAACACTGAAGCTTTCTTT. Full variable domain (remainder filled in from reference TRBV30 and TRBJ1-1): SQTIHQWPATLVQPVGSPLSLECTVEGTSNPNLYWYRQAAGRGLQLLFYSVGIGQISSEVPQNLSASRPQDRQFILSSKKLLLSDSGFYLCAWSWAFNTEAFFGQGTRLTVV.

The rearrangement joins TRBV3-1 (or the pseudogene TRBV3-2) to TRBJ1-6; D is uncertain. Trimming took off 4 bases at V and 11 bases at J, with 12 bases between the two ends. CDR3 length equals 13 residues. Germline V gene data show CDR1 as LGHDT and CDR2 as YNNKEL (reference sequence). As DNA, the CDR3 is TGTGCCAGCAGCCCCCGTGGAGGACCACCCCTCCACTTT. Amino acids: CASSPRGGPPLHF.

The V gene is TRBV7-2, the J gene TRBJ2-1; 9 bases line up with TRBD2. Germline trimming cut 2 bases from V and 5 bases from J; bases unmatched to any gene: 10. CDR1 and CDR2 (germline): SGHTA, FQGNSA. This CDR3 contains 17 residues. As DNA, the CDR3 is TGTGCCAGCAGCTTACCAGTAGCGGGAGTTTTCCACAATGAGCAGTTCTTC. This codes for CASSLPVAGVFHNEQFF.

J is TRBJ2-3 and V is TRBV5-6; 10 positions agree with TRBD1. The CDR3 runs to 17 residues. The V and J ends lost 0 bases and 8 bases, in that order; junction bases with no gene match: 12. The germline CDR1 and CDR2 sequences are SGHDT and YYEEEE. CDR3 amino acids: CASSLVGGQGSFVTQYF. The CDR3 DNA reads as TGTGCCAGCAGCTTGGTGGGGGGACAGGGGAGCTTCGTTACGCAGTATTTT.

The chain carries TRBV6-6 and TRBJ2-4, with 16 bases that match TRBD2. V shed 5 bases and J 9 bases; nucleotides not matched to a gene: 7. Germline V gene lookup returns CDR1 MNHNY and CDR2 SVGAGI (reference sequence). CDR3 size: 16 residues. The DNA of the CDR3 is TGTGCCAGCAGTCTGGGACTAGCGGGGGGGCTAGGCATTCAGTACTTC. This codes for CASSLGLAGGLGIQYF.

CDR3 bases: TGTGCCAGCAGTGAGGCGGTGGAGTATGGCTACACCTTC. It translates to CASSEAVEYGYTF. V gene TRBV2 combines with J gene TRBJ1-2; D is unclear. This CDR3 has 13 residues. V lost 3 bases and J lost 5, with 10 bases in between. The germline gives CDR1 SNHLY, CDR2 FYNNEI.

The rearrangement joins TRBV11-2 to TRBJ1-1, with unresolved D. Germline V gene sequence: CDR1 SGHAT, CDR2 FQNNGV. V was clipped by 5 bases and J by 2 bases, with 9 bases between them. The CDR3 length is 13 residues. For the CDR3, the DNA is TGTGCCAGCAGCCCCTACAGTAACACTGAAGCTTTCTTT. It translates to CASSPYSNTEAFF.

V is TRBV27 and J is TRBJ2-2, with 7 bases matching TRBD1. V was clipped by 0 bases and J by 0 bases; unmatched bases: 7. This CDR3 spans 18 amino acids. CDR1 MNHEY and CDR2 SMNVEV come from the germline V gene (reference sequence). The CDR3 bases are TGTGCCAGCAGTTTATCCCTGGGACAGCTCCCGAACACCGGGGAGCTGTTTTTT. It specifies CASSLSLGQLPNTGELFF.

Written as DNA, the CDR3 is TGTGCCAGCAGTTTGGACATCGGCTACACCTTC. Translation: CASSLDIGYTF. The chain links TRBV28 to TRBJ1-2, with D possibly TRBD1 on 5 matching bases. The CDR3 is 11 residues long. Per germline, CDR1 MDHEN and CDR2 SYDVKM. Trimming stripped 3 bases from V and 8 bases from J, with 7 bases between.

The chain combines TRBV4-3 with TRBJ1-2, with 7 bases identical to TRBD1. Germline-derived CDR1 and CDR2 are LGHNA and YSLEER. The V segment lost 0 bases and the J segment 4 bases; nucleotides outside the gene matches: 11. The CDR3 loop spans 17 amino acids. The CDR3 spells CASSQDRGGGGGYGYTF. The DNA of the CDR3 is TGCGCCAGCAGCCAAGATAGAGGGGGCGGTGGGGGCTATGGCTACACCTTC.